The clone carrying this TCR beta chain occurred a few times. Its target is unknown. These data are taken from a study of cytomegalovirus exposure and HLA in healthy donors. Regarding the study as a whole: Among TCR beta chains, those listed as cytomegalovirus-associated numbered about 160. For presence/absence analyses, sequencing depth was assumed to be roughly uniform across donors.

Germline CDR1 reads SGDLS; CDR2 reads YYNGEE. The CDR3 covers 12 residues. V lost 0 bases and J lost 6, with 4 bases in between. PCR involved 60 Vbeta and 13 Jbeta primers. Sequenced by immunoSEQ multiplex PCR; TCRdb stores in-frame clones only, minus some. The sample shows roughly 180,000 clones, roughly 80% of them seen only once. This clonotype was sampled from a boy younger than 18 in good health and CMV-seronegative. The sequenced sample consisted of PBMCs. The chain recombines TRBV9 with TRBJ2-1, with unresolved D. Here the CDR3 reads CASSVGSNEQFF. The CDR3 region has the DNA TGTGCCAGCAGCGTAGGGAGCAATGAGCAGTTCTTC.